Presented here are 14 T cell receptor beta chains from one specimen sequenced in a study of T cells in localized non-small cell lung cancer. This table comes from immunoSEQ multiplex PCR, and its TCRdb copy is limited to in-frame clones, with some not included. The data show 100,000 or so clones, under 95% seen once. This material consisted of PBMCs, taken before any cancer treatment. Receptor source: a woman aged 35 to 69 with stage II squamous cell lung carcinoma.

The chain joins TRBV6-1 to TRBJ1-2; the D is unclear. The CDR3 covers 13 residues. Trimming shortened V by 2 bases and J by 7 bases, and 11 bases separated the two germline ends. The V gene's germline CDR1 is MNHNS and CDR2 SASEGT. The CDR3 coding sequence is TGTGCCAGCAGTGAATCGGGGTATGGTGGCTACACCTTC. Translating it yields CASSESGYGGYTF.

The chain couples TRBV19 to TRBJ1-5; 7 bases align to TRBD1. The CDR3 spans 15 residues. Trimming removed 3 bases from V and 3 bases from J; junction bases left unmatched: 5. Germline V gene data show CDR1 as LNHDA and CDR2 as SQIVND (reference sequence). CDR3 sequence: CASSMPGQINQPQHF. The CDR3 DNA is TGTGCCAGTAGTATGCCGGGACAGATCAATCAGCCCCAGCATTTT.

The chain links TRBV2 to TRBJ1-1; 10 bases match TRBD1. Germline CDR1 reads SNHLY; CDR2 reads FYNNEI. The junction had 8 bases not matched to a gene; V was cut back by 6 bases and J by 1 base. The CDR3 runs to 16 residues. The CDR3 loop reads CASSEDRGVPNTEAFF. In DNA form, the CDR3 reads TGTGCCAGCAGCGAGGACAGGGGGGTCCCGAACACTGAAGCTTTCTTT.

This chain links TRBV7-9 with TRBJ2-7; 8 bases are shared with TRBD2. Germline assignment: CDR1 SEHNR and CDR2 FQNEAQ (reference sequence). The CDR3 loop spans 13 amino acids. The trim removed 5 bases at V and 7 bases at J, leaving 7 bases unmatched. The CDR3 is CASSPHGGVEQYF. The CDR3 DNA reads as TGTGCCAGCAGCCCCCACGGGGGGGTTGAGCAGTACTTC.

This clone was found a few times. This rearrangement joins TRBV30 to TRBJ2-1, with D uncertain. V gave up 6 bases and J gave up 8 bases, with 17 bases separating them. The CDR3 extends over 13 amino acids. CDR1 and CDR2 from the germline V gene are GTSNPN and SVGIG (reference sequence). CDR3 bases: TGTGCCTGCGGGCTAGGCATGCGGTATGAGCAGTTCTTC. This codes for CACGLGMRYEQFF. Looking up the rest from reference TRBV30 and TRBJ2-1 gives the full variable domain: SQTIHQWPATLVQPVGSPLSLECTVEGTSNPNLYWYRQAAGRGLQLLFYSVGIGQISSEVPQNLSASRPQDRQFILSSKKLLLSDSGFYLCACGLGMRYEQFFGPGTRLTVL.

Note on this clone: Sequence at one end of the junction differs from germline and may be a read error. J is TRBJ2-6 and V is TRBV11-2, with unresolved D. Germline V CDR1 and CDR2: SGHAT, FQNNGV. CDR3 length equals 16 residues. In nucleotides, the CDR3 is TGTGCCAGCAGCCTAGAGCACAGAACTGGGGCCAACGTCCTGACTTTC. Encoded protein: CASSLEHRTGANVLTF.

The rearrangement links TRBV13 to TRBJ1-3; D unresolved. CDR3 length: 14 amino acids. Germline lookup yields CDR1 PRHDT and CDR2 FYEKMQ (reference sequence). V lost 4 bases, J lost 0 bases, and 7 bases lay in between. CDR3 sequence (DNA): TGTGCCAGCAGCTATGAGGACTCTGGAAACACCATATATTTT. It is translated as CASSYEDSGNTIYF.

The chain has TRBV27 and TRBJ1-5; D uncertain. Between the trimmed V and J ends, which lost 8 bases and 1 base, there was a span of 9 bases. This CDR3 comprises 13 residues. In germline, CDR1 is MNHEY, CDR2 SMNVEV (reference sequence). For the CDR3, the DNA is TGTGCCAGCGGGCGAGGAAGCAATCAGCCCCAGCATTTT. Encoded protein: CASGRGSNQPQHF.

The chain employs TRBV28 and TRBJ1-4; TRBD1 is a possible D gene (6 bases). The V end was cut by 11 bases, the J end by 10 bases, with 20 bases between. Germline CDR1 is MDHEN and CDR2 is SYDVKM. CDR3 length: 13 residues. CDR3 region: CACRPQGGRKLFF. The CDR3 coding sequence is TGTGCCTGCCGGCCCCAAGGGGGAAGAAAACTGTTTTTT.

This rearrangement joins TRBV11-1 to TRBJ2-1; 8 positions agree with TRBD1. The J segment lost 6 bases and the V segment lost 5 bases, leaving 6 bases of the junction unmatched. Germline CDR1 and CDR2: SGHAT and FQDESV (reference sequence). The CDR3 covers 14 residues. Written as DNA, the CDR3 is TGTGCCAGCAGCGCCGACAGGGGCCCCAATGAGCAGTTCTTC. The encoded protein is CASSADRGPNEQFF.

The chain is built from TRBV5-4 and TRBJ2-7; 12 positions agree with TRBD2. V dropped 4 bases and J dropped 3; count of bases not matched to a gene: 2. Germline CDR1 reads SGHNT; CDR2 reads YYREEE (reference sequence). CDR3 length: 14 amino acids. The CDR3 here is CASSPLAGGYEQYF. The CDR3 coding sequence is TGTGCCAGCAGCCCACTAGCGGGGGGCTACGAGCAGTACTTC.

The rearrangement uses TRBV30 and TRBJ1-1; perhaps TRBD1 as D (5 bases). Trimming took off 0 bases at V and 4 bases at J, with 12 bases between the two ends. CDR1 and CDR2 (germline): GTSNPN, SVGIG (reference sequence). The CDR3 totals 14 residues. The DNA for the CDR3 is TGTGCCTGGAGTGTAAGAGGGGCGCCCACTGAAGCTTTCTTT. The encoded protein is CAWSVRGAPTEAFF.

The chain recombines TRBV5-1 with TRBJ1-1; D possibly corresponds to TRBD1 (6 bases). CDR3 length: 14 residues. Trimming removed 0 bases at V and 7 bases at J, with 13 bases between. Germline V gene sequence: CDR1 SGHRS, CDR2 YFSETQ. For the CDR3, the DNA is TGCGCCAGCAGCTTGGATCGGACAGTAAGTGAAGCTTTCTTT. Protein product: CASSLDRTVSEAFF.

CDR3 coding DNA: TGCAGCGTGGGACAGGGCATCTACGAGCAGTACTTC. It specifies CSVGQGIYEQYF. V gene TRBV29-1 combines with J gene TRBJ2-7, with 9 bases identical to TRBD1. The CDR3 runs 12 residues. Per the germline V gene, CDR1 is SQVTM and CDR2 is ANQGSEA. V was pared by 6 bases and J by 3 bases, with 3 bases of the junction left unmatched.